Detailed here is one T cell receptor beta chain. This clonotype was counted many times. Its antigen is not yet known. No base quality values were provided; no much bigger clone lies one nucleotide off. This entry is derived from a study of molecular identifiers for immune sequencing clone quantification (dated by TCRdb to the late 2010s). A note on the overall study: For a replicate experiment, the RNA from either approximately 20,000 or 100,000 naive CD8 T cells was divided into five aliquots, and four of those aliquots went on to sequencing. This methods study benchmarked molecular-identifier clustering-based TCR repertoire sequencing (MIDCIRS) and TCR RNA copy counting, using CD8 T cells to do so. The investigation overall reported the following: The sizes of highly expanded clones could end up underestimated when identical TCR molecules share a barcode. When barcode sub-clustering was not used, chimeric consensus sequences inflated TCR diversity, with chimeras reaching as high as 47%. Spiked-in Jurkat TCR RNA equal to a single cell's worth was reported to be detectable even within 1,200,000 naive CD8 T cells. In CMV-specific effector cells, clones with more than 20 RNA copies accounted for over 97% of molecules, whereas in naive cells such clones accounted for under 1%. Around 2.9 recovered TCR RNA copies per cell were obtained by modeling, versus about ten by digital PCR, implying a capture efficiency of about 30%. Naive libraries contained spiked-in Jurkat TCR RNA (approximately nine copies' worth), which is not part of the donor repertoire.

CDR1 is given as MGHDK and CDR2 as SYGVNS, both from the germline V gene. There are 13 amino acids in the CDR3, from cysteine to phenylalanine inclusive. Just the 39-base CDR3 DNA is kept, in frame starting at base 1. Trimming takes 6 bases from V and 5 bases from J, and the germline ends sit 11 bases apart. Library method: PCR. The instrument was an Illumina HiSeq 4000. Bulk TCR libraries were made following a previously described method, with the TCR primers given in Table S5. Purification of total RNA was performed with the Qiagen AllPrep DNA/RNA kit. Before analysis, reads from multiple sequencing runs of the same library were pooled. The study's processing was this. Reads were retained only if the reads had an exact TCR constant sequence, and the retained reads were trimmed to 150 nt and grouped according to their 12-nt molecular barcodes. Reads in each barcode group were sub-clustered using a 15% Levenshtein threshold, and a quality-weighted consensus sequence was built for each RNA molecule. Non-functional sequences were filtered out, along with any lower-count sequence sitting one edit away from another sequence. Barcode sub-clusters with fewer than 20% of the maximum read count were removed, based on fitting two negative binomial distributions. TCRdb cleaned the public reads at Q25 with fastp, built clones with MiXCR and kept in-frame beta chains. Each CDR3 protein appears once, grouped with its most common genes and DNA. The V and J calls here are based on TCRdb, not the publication. The sample yields over 600,000 distinct CDR3 sequences; about 20% were counted once. 0.75% to 0.95% of the sample is taken by the ten largest.

Libraries of naive CD8 T cells were generated from about 19,000 to 1,100,000 sorted cells, with 10%, 30% or 50% of the purified RNA used. On a BD FACSAria II, naive CD8 T cells were FACS-sorted as CD8+CD4-CCR7+CD45RA+ and collected into RLT Plus buffer. To test detection sensitivity, Jurkat RNA equivalent to ten TCR copies was spiked into samples of roughly 20,000-1,000,000 naive CD8 T cells. CD8 T cells were enriched using RosetteSep CD8+ T Cell Enrichment Cocktail and Ficoll-Paque, and the enriched cells then underwent ACK red cell lysis. The chain is made from TRBV25-1 and TRBJ2-1, with the D call perhaps TRBD1 or TRBD2, each one matching 5 bases. The sequencing input was naive CD8+ T cells from blood, with Jurkat cell RNA spiked in. The cell subset or site label corresponds to: FACS-sorted CD8+CD4-CCR7+CD45RA+ naive T cells. This clonotype was obtained from a human donor in good health. Some libraries in this study had Jurkat cell RNA spiked in. The CDR3 in this case is CASRGDSNNEQFF. DNA sequence: TGTGCCAGCAGGGGGGATTCTAACAATGAGCAGTTCTTC.